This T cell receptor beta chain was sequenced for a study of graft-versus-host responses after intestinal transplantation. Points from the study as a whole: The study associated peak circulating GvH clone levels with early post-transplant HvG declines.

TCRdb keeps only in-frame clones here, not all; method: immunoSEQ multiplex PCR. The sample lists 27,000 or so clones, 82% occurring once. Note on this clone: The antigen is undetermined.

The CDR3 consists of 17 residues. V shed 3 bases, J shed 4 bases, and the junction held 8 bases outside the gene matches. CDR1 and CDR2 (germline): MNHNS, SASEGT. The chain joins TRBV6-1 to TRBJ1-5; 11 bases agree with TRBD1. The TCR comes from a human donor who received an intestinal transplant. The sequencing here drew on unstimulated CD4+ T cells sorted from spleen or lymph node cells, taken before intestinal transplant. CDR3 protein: CASSEGTGGLRNQPQHF. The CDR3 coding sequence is TGTGCCAGCAGTGAGGGGACAGGGGGTTTAAGGAATCAGCCCCAGCATTTT.